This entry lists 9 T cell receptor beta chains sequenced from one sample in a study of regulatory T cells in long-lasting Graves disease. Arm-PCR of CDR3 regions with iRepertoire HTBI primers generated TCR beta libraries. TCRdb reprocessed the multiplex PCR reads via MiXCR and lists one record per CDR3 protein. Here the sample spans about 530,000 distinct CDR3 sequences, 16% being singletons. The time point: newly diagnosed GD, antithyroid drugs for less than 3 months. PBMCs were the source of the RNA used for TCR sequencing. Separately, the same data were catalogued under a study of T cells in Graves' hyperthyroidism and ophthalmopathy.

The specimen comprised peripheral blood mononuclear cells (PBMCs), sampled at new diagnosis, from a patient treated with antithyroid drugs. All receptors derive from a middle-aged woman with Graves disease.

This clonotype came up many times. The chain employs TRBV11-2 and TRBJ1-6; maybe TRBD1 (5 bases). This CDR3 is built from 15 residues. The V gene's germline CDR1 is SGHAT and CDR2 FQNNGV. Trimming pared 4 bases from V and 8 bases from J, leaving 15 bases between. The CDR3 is CASSSDGARDSPLHF. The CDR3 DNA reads TGTGCCAGCAGCTCCGACGGGGCAAGAGATTCACCCCTCCACTTT. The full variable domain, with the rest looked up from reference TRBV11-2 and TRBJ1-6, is EAGVAQSPRYKIIEKRQSVAFWCNPISGHATLYWYQQILGQGPKLLIQFQNNGVVDDSQLPKDRFSAERLKGVDSTLKIQPAKLEDSAVYLCASSSDGARDSPLHFGNGTRLTVT.

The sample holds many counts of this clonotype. CDR3 coding DNA: TGCAGTGCCAGACGTGGGGGGACCACAGATACGCAGTATTTT. As protein: CSARRGGTTDTQYF. The V call is TRBV20-1, the J call TRBJ2-3, with D possibly TRBD2 on 6 matching bases. Germline values: CDR1 DFQATT, CDR2 SNEGSKA (reference sequence). V was trimmed by 6 bases and J by 2 bases, leaving 15 bases between them. The CDR3 covers 14 residues.

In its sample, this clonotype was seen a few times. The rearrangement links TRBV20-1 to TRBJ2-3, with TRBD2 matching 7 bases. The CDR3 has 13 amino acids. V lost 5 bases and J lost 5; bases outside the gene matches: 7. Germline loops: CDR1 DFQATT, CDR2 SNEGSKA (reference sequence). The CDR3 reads CSARGEGRDTQYF. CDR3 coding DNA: TGCAGTGCTCGTGGGGAGGGGAGAGATACGCAGTATTTT.

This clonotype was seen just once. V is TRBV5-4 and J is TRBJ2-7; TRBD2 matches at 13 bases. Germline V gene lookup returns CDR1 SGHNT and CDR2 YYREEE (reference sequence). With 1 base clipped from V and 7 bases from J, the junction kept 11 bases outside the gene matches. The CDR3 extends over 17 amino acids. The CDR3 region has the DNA TGTGCCAGCAGCTTGCCTCAACTAGCGGGGGGGCCGCGGGAGCAGTACTTC. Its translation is CASSLPQLAGGPREQYF.

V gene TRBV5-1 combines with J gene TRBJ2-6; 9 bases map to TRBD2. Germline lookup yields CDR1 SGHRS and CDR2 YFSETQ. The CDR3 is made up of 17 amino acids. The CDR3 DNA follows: TGCGCGAGCGGTTCCTTCTTAGCGGGAGCTGGGGCCAACGTCCTGACTTTC. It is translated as CASGSFLAGAGANVLTF.

CDR3 sequence (DNA): TGTGCCAGCAGTGATCAGGGGGCGTATGGCTACACCTTC. Amino acids: CASSDQGAYGYTF. The chain links TRBV25-1 to TRBJ1-2; 8 nucleotides match TRBD1. There are 13 residues in the CDR3. Trimming removed 3 bases from V and 5 bases from J; junction bases left unmatched: 2. The germline V gene has CDR1 MGHDK and CDR2 SYGVNS.

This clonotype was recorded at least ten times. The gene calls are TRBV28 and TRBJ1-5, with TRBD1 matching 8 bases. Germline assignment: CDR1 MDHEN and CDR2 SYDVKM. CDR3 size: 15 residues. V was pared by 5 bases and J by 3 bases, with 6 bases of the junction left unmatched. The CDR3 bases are TGTGCCAGCAGTGACCAGGGGGCCCCCAATCAGCCCCAGCATTTT. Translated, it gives CASSDQGAPNQPQHF.

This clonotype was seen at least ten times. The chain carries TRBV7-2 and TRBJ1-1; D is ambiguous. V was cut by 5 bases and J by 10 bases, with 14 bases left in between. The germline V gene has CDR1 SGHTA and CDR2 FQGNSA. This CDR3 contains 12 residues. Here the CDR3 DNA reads TGTGCCAGCAGCCCAGCGGGATGGGGAGCTTTCTTT. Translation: CASSPAGWGAFF.

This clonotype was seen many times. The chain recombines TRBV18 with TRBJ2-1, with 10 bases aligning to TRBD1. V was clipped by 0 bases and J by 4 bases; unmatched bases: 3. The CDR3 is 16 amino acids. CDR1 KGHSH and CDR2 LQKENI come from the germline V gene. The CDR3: CASSPPTGQGYNEQFF. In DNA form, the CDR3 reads TGTGCCAGCTCACCACCGACGGGACAGGGGTACAATGAGCAGTTCTTC.